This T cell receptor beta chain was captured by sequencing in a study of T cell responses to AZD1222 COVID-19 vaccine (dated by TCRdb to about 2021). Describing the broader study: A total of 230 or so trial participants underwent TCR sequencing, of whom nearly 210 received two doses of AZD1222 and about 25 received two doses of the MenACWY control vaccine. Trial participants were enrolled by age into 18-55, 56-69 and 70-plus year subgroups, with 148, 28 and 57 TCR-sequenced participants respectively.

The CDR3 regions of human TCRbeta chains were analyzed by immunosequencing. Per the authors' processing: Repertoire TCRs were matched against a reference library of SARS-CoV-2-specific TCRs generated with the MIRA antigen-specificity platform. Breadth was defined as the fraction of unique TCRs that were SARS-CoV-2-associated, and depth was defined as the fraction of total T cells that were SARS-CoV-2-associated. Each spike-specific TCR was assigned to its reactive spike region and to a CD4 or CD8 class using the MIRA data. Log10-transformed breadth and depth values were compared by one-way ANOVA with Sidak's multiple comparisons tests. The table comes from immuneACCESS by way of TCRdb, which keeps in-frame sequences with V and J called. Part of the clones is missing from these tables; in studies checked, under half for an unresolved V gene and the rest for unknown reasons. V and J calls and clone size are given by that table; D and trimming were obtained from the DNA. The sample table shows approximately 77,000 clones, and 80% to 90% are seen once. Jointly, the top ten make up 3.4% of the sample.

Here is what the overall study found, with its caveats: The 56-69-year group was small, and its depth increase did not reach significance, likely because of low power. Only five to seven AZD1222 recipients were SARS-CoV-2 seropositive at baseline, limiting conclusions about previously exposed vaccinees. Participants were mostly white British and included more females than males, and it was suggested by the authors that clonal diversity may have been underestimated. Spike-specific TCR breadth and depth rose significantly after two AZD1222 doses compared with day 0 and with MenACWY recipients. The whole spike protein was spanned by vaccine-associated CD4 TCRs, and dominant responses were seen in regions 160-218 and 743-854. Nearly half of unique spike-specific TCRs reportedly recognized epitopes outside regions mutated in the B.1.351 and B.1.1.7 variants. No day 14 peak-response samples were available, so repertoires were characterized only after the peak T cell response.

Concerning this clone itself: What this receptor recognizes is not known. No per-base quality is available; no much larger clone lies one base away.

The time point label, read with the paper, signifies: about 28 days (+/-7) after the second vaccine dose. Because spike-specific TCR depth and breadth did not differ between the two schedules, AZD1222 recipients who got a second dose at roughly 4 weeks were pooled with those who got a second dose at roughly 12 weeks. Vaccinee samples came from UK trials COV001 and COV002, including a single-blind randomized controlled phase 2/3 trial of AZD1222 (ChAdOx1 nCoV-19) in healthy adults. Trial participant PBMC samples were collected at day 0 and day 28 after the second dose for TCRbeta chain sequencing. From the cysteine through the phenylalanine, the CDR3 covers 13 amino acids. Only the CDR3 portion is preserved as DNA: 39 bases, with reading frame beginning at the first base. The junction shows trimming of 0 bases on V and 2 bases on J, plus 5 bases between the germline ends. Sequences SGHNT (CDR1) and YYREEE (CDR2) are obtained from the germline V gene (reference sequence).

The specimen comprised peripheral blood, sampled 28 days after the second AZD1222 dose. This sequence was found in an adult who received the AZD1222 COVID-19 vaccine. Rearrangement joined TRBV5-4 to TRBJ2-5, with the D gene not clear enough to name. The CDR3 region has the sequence CASSLDLQETQYF. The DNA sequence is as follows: TGTGCCAGCAGCTTGGACTTGCAAGAGACCCAGTACTTC.